Below, 31 T cell receptor beta chains from the same sample are listed, as sequenced in a study of blood T cell repertoires in COVID-19. The data were produced by immunoSEQ multiplex PCR, yet TCRdb's version contains in-frame clones alone and is incomplete. Of some 250,000 clones in the sample, roughly 76% are singletons; the top ten hold 7.5%. The specimen sequenced was peripheral blood. Receptor source: a woman at least 80 years old with COVID-19, enrolled during active disease.

V and J are TRBV10-3 and TRBJ1-2, with D perhaps TRBD1 (6 bases). The CDR3 has 16 residues. Looked up from germline, CDR1 is ENHRY and CDR2 is SYGVKD. Trimming took off 2 bases at V and 3 bases at J, with 16 bases between the two ends. The CDR3 is CAISEPPPGVDYGYTF. The CDR3 bases are TGTGCCATCAGTGAGCCACCACCAGGGGTCGACTATGGCTACACCTTC.

V is TRBV6-1 and J is TRBJ1-5, with 7 positions matching TRBD1. Germline CDR1 and CDR2: MNHNS and SASEGT. This CDR3 is built from 19 residues. V lost 4 bases to trimming and J lost 1 base; unmatched junction nucleotides: 16. The CDR3 coding sequence is TGTGCCAGCAGTGGGCCCAGCAACAGGGGAACGGTAAGCAATCAGCCCCAGCATTTT. It translates to CASSGPSNRGTVSNQPQHF.

This chain uses TRBV2 with TRBJ2-5; TRBD2 might be the D (6 bases). Trimming removed 6 bases at V and 1 base at J, with 9 bases between. The CDR3 sequence is 13 residues long. Germline V gene lookup returns CDR1 SNHLY and CDR2 FYNNEI. CDR3 sequence: CASSRAGQETQYF. The CDR3 nucleotides read TGTGCCAGCAGCCGAGCGGGCCAAGAGACCCAGTACTTC.

This chain links TRBV4-1 with TRBJ1-2; TRBD1 agrees at 8 bases. CDR1 and CDR2 (germline): MGHRA, YSYEKL. Germline trimming cut 0 bases from V and 0 bases from J; bases unmatched to any gene: 6. This CDR3 contains 17 residues. CDR3 sequence: CASSQDQGAGANYGYTF. DNA of the CDR3: TGCGCCAGCAGCCAAGATCAGGGGGCCGGAGCTAACTATGGCTACACCTTC.

This clone appeared a few times. The rearrangement joins TRBV21-1 to TRBJ2-5; the table gives TRBD1 as D, unverified against the DNA. TRBV21-1 represents a pseudogene. This CDR3 has 15 residues. The CDR3 bases are TGTGCCAGCGATCCGGGACAGGGGGCTGGAGAGACCCAGTACTTC. Its protein is CASDPGQGAGETQYF.

The rearrangement joins TRBV7-2 to TRBJ2-1; 11 bases match TRBD2. Trimming removed 2 bases from V and 9 bases from J; junction bases left unmatched: 9. The CDR3 is 16 amino acids. Per the germline V gene, CDR1 is SGHTA and CDR2 is FQGNSA. Here the CDR3 reads CASSLSLAGGPGEQFF. DNA of the CDR3: TGTGCCAGCAGCTTATCGCTAGCGGGAGGTCCTGGTGAGCAGTTCTTC.

The chain employs TRBV9 and TRBJ1-4; the match to TRBD1 covers 7 bases. This CDR3 spans 15 amino acids. Unmatched junction bases numbered 7, after V lost 4 bases and J lost 4 bases. Germline-derived CDR1 and CDR2 are SGDLS and YYNGEE. CDR3 amino acids: CASSTWTGVNEKLFF. The CDR3 nucleotides are TGTGCCAGCAGCACCTGGACAGGCGTTAATGAAAAACTGTTTTTT.

This chain uses TRBV7-9 with TRBJ1-4, with 8 positions matching TRBD1. V lost 5 bases, J lost 8 bases, and 7 bases stayed unmatched. Germline V CDR1 and CDR2: SEHNR, FQNEAQ (reference sequence). The CDR3 runs 14 residues. The CDR3 DNA sequence: TGTGCCAGCAGCCCGACAGGGGCAAGAGAAAAACTGTTTTTT. Translated, it gives CASSPTGAREKLFF.

This chain uses TRBV11-2 with TRBJ1-2; possible D gene TRBD1, 5 bases. Trimming took 8 bases from V and 4 from J, leaving 8 bases between them. CDR1 is SGHAT, CDR2 FQNNGV, per germline. There are 11 residues in the CDR3. The CDR3 here is CASGGVYGYTF. The CDR3 region has the DNA TGTGCCAGCGGGGGGGTCTATGGCTACACCTTC. Drawing the rest from reference TRBV11-2 and TRBJ1-2, the complete variable domain is EAGVAQSPRYKIIEKRQSVAFWCNPISGHATLYWYQQILGQGPKLLIQFQNNGVVDDSQLPKDRFSAERLKGVDSTLKIQPAKLEDSAVYLCASGGVYGYTFGSGTRLTVV.

This sequence joins TRBV5-1 and TRBJ2-7, with D tentatively TRBD2 (5 bases). Germline-derived CDR1 and CDR2 are SGHRS and YFSETQ. The CDR3 consists of 16 residues. Trimming took 0 bases from V and 2 from J, leaving 15 bases between them. The CDR3 sequence: CASSLDPGGQTYEQYF. The CDR3 DNA reads as TGCGCCAGCAGCTTGGACCCGGGCGGGCAAACCTACGAGCAGTACTTC.

The gene calls are TRBV5-1 and TRBJ1-5; D gene ambiguous. In germline, CDR1 is SGHRS, CDR2 YFSETQ. The CDR3 has 14 residues. The V end was cut by 0 bases, the J end by 1 base, with 5 bases between. CDR3 nucleotide sequence: TGCGCCAGCAGCTTGGACAGCAGCAATCAGCCCCAGCATTTT. Protein sequence: CASSLDSSNQPQHF.

CDR3 sequence: CASSLEAAGVGEQYF. CDR3 bases: TGCGCCAGCAGCTTGGAGGCAGCGGGAGTAGGGGAGCAGTACTTC. V gene TRBV5-1 combines with J gene TRBJ2-7; 8 nucleotides agree with TRBD2. This CDR3 has 15 amino acids. CDR1 and CDR2 from the germline V gene are SGHRS and YFSETQ. V lost 0 bases to trimming and J lost 7 bases; unmatched junction nucleotides: 9.

This sequence joins TRBV6-1 and TRBJ1-2, with 8 bases aligning to TRBD1. The V gene end was trimmed by 9 bases and the J gene end by 6 bases; junction bases not matched to a gene: 6. CDR3 length equals 12 residues. CDR1 and CDR2 from the germline V gene are MNHNS and SASEGT. The DNA for the CDR3 is TGTGCCAGTGACAGGGGCCGAGATGGCTACACCTTC. This sequence encodes CASDRGRDGYTF.

This chain joins TRBV29-1 and TRBJ2-3, with 8 nucleotides matching TRBD2. This CDR3 region has 15 residues. With 1 base clipped from V and 3 bases from J, the junction kept 6 bases outside the gene matches. Per germline, CDR1 SQVTM and CDR2 ANQGSEA. This CDR3 reads CSVEGVREGTDTQYF. The CDR3 nucleotides read TGCAGCGTTGAAGGGGTACGGGAGGGGACAGATACGCAGTATTTT.

This chain uses TRBV30 with TRBJ2-5, with D possibly matching TRBD1 (5 bases). The CDR3 is made up of 13 amino acids. CDR1 and CDR2 from the germline V gene are GTSNPN and SVGIG (reference sequence). V lost 1 base, J lost 4 bases, and 10 bases lay in between. In DNA form, the CDR3 reads TGTGCCTGGAGTGCCGTCAGGGCAGAGACCCAGTACTTC. This gives the protein CAWSAVRAETQYF.

The CDR3 nucleotides read TGTGCCAGCAGTTTCGGGGTCGGGACGCAGTATTTT. This translates into CASSFGVGTQYF. The gene calls are TRBV12-3 or TRBV12-4 and TRBJ2-3; a possible D gene is TRBD2 (5 bases). V was pared by 3 bases and J by 9 bases, with 10 bases between. The CDR3 covers 12 residues.

The chain couples TRBV5-4 to TRBJ1-2; 7 nucleotides line up with TRBD1. J lost 6 bases, V lost 4 bases, and 9 bases had no gene match. The CDR3 is 14 residues long. Germline V gives CDR1 SGHNT, CDR2 YYREEE (reference sequence). The CDR3 spells CASSPGGQVNGYTF. The CDR3 region has the DNA TGTGCCAGCAGCCCCGGTGGACAGGTCAATGGCTACACCTTC.

The chain couples TRBV28 to TRBJ2-7; D unresolved. CDR3 length: 11 residues. Germline V gene data show CDR1 as MDHEN and CDR2 as SYDVKM. V lost 7 bases, J lost 3 bases, and 7 bases lay in between. The CDR3 bases are TGTGCCAGCACCCCCGGCTACGAGCAGTACTTC. This codes for CASTPGYEQYF.

The V call is TRBV7-2, the J call TRBJ2-5, with 7 positions matching TRBD1. This CDR3 has 14 residues. Per the germline V gene, CDR1 is SGHTA and CDR2 is FQGNSA. Trimming took 6 bases from V and 3 from J; bases not matched to a gene: 7. The CDR3 region has the DNA TGTGCCAGCAGGGCTGGGACAGCGGAAGAGACCCAGTACTTC. The encoded protein is CASRAGTAEETQYF. Full variable domain (remainder filled in from reference TRBV7-2 and TRBJ2-5): GAGVSQSPSNKVTEKGKDVELRCDPISGHTALYWYRQSLGQGLEFLIYFQGNSAPDKSGLPSDRFSAERTGGSVSTLTIQRTQQEDSAVYLCASRAGTAEETQYFGPGTRLLVL.

This clone was seen only a few times. The chain couples TRBV5-4 to TRBJ2-1; 7 bases fit TRBD1. Germline V gives CDR1 SGHNT, CDR2 YYREEE (reference sequence). The CDR3 sequence is 15 residues long. The ends lost 4 bases at V and 4 bases at J; junction bases unmatched: 8. In DNA form, the CDR3 reads TGTGCCAGCAGCGCCGACAGGGCCTTGTACAATGAGCAGTTCTTC. Protein product: CASSADRALYNEQFF.

This clone appeared a single time. The J gene is TRBJ2-1, the V gene TRBV5-1, with 10 nucleotides matching TRBD2. This CDR3 spans 15 amino acids. Trimming took 4 bases from V and 7 from J; bases not matched to a gene: 8. From germline, CDR1 is SGHRS and CDR2 YFSETQ. This CDR3 is CASSAPAGGPNEQFF. The CDR3 DNA follows: TGCGCCAGCAGCGCCCCAGCGGGGGGGCCTAATGAGCAGTTCTTC.

CDR3 amino acids: CATRGPFNYGYTF. The CDR3, as DNA: TGTGCCACCCGTGGCCCTTTTAACTATGGCTACACCTTC. The chain carries TRBV6-5 and TRBJ1-2, with D unresolved. The germline V and J ends were trimmed by 10 bases and 1 base, with 13 bases remaining between them. The CDR3 length is 13 residues. The germline gives CDR1 MNHEY, CDR2 SVGAGI.

For the CDR3, the DNA is TGTGCCAGCAGCCACGGAGAGAGTGAAAAACTGTTTTTT. This gives the protein CASSHGESEKLFF. The chain couples TRBV11-1 to TRBJ1-4, with D unresolved. Germline CDR1 is SGHAT and CDR2 is FQDESV (reference sequence). CDR3 length: 13 residues. V was pared by 5 bases and J by 7 bases, with 11 bases between.

V usage is TRBV5-1 and J usage is TRBJ1-2; 8 bases line up with TRBD1. This CDR3 comprises 15 residues. The ends lost 7 bases at V and 5 bases at J; junction bases unmatched: 13. Germline V gene lookup returns CDR1 SGHRS and CDR2 YFSETQ. CDR3 sequence reads: CASWPGQGAFYGYTF. For the CDR3, the DNA is TGCGCCAGCTGGCCCGGACAGGGCGCATTTTATGGCTACACCTTC.

The rearrangement links TRBV7-3 to TRBJ2-3; TRBD2 is a possible D gene (5 bases). CDR3 size: 13 residues. With 3 bases removed from V and 6 bases from J, the gap between germline ends came to 10 bases. Germline values: CDR1 SGHTA, CDR2 FQGTGA. In DNA, the CDR3 is TGTGCCAGCAGCTTTGGACTGGTGGATACGCAGTATTTT. Amino acids: CASSFGLVDTQYF. Full variable domain (missing parts from reference TRBV7-3 and TRBJ2-3): GAGVSQTPSNKVTEKGKYVELRCDPISGHTALYWYRQSLGQGPEFLIYFQGTGAADDSGLPNDRFFAVRPEGSVSTLKIQRTERGDSAVYLCASSFGLVDTQYFGPGTRLTVL.

This chain links TRBV7-9 with TRBJ2-1, with 12 bases that match TRBD2. Trimming took 1 base from V and 6 from J; bases not matched to a gene: 7. Germline CDR1 is SEHNR and CDR2 is FQNEAQ (reference sequence). This CDR3 is 17 amino acids long. This CDR3 is CASSLEASGGASNEQFF. The CDR3 nucleotides are TGTGCCAGCAGCTTAGAGGCTAGCGGGGGGGCAAGCAATGAGCAGTTCTTC.

V gene TRBV24-1 combines with J gene TRBJ2-1, with D maybe TRBD1 (5 bases). This CDR3 comprises 12 residues. CDR1 is KGHDR and CDR2 is SFDVKD in the germline V gene. V lost 3 bases and J lost 10, with 9 bases in between. The CDR3 DNA follows: TGTGCCACCAGTGATGTCCAGGGAGAGCAGTTCTTC. It encodes CATSDVQGEQFF.

This sequence joins TRBV30 and TRBJ2-2; TRBD1 agrees at 9 bases. Germline CDR1 is GTSNPN and CDR2 is SVGIG (reference sequence). V was pared by 1 base and J by 13 bases, with 4 bases of the junction left unmatched. There are 12 residues in the CDR3. CDR3 region: CAWSATGGVLFF. CDR3 coding DNA: TGTGCCTGGAGTGCAACAGGGGGCGTGCTGTTTTTT.

The J gene is TRBJ1-2, the V gene TRBV5-1; D unclear. This CDR3 has 15 residues. The V gene's germline CDR1 is SGHRS and CDR2 YFSETQ. Trimming removed 5 bases from V and 4 bases from J, with 18 bases in between. CDR3: CASSPDGQTLYGYTF. The CDR3 DNA follows: TGCGCCAGCAGTCCCGACGGCCAGACTCTCTATGGCTACACCTTC.

CDR3 bases: TGTGCCAGCAGCCTGGGGGGCAGGAACACCGGGGAGCTGTTTTTT. It codes for CASSLGGRNTGELFF. The V gene is TRBV5-4, the J gene TRBJ2-2; the D call may be TRBD1 or TRBD2 (6 bases each). The germline V and J ends were trimmed by 4 bases and 1 base, with 11 bases remaining between them. CDR3 length: 15 amino acids. The germline V gene has CDR1 SGHNT and CDR2 YYREEE (reference sequence).

With respect to this clone: The same CDR3 is also encoded by other DNA sequences in this sample. J is TRBJ2-7 and V is TRBV18; 10 bases are a match to TRBD1. CDR3 length: 14 amino acids. The V segment lost 2 bases and the J segment 2 bases; nucleotides outside the gene matches: 0. Germline values: CDR1 KGHSH, CDR2 LQKENI. CDR3 protein: CASSPGTGAYEQYF. CDR3 coding DNA: TGTGCCAGCTCACCAGGGACAGGGGCCTACGAGCAGTACTTC.